Presented here are 17 T cell receptor beta chains from one specimen sequenced in a study of cytomegalovirus exposure and HLA in healthy donors. PCR amplification relied on 60 Vbeta primers (plus 13 Jbeta primers). The protocol was immunoSEQ multiplex PCR, while the TCRdb copy is restricted to in-frame clones and leaves out a portion. The table includes roughly 150,000 clones, approximately 80% detected once. The sequenced material came from PBMCs. All receptors derive from a woman under 30 in good health and CMV-seronegative.

The chain links TRBV5-1 to TRBJ2-3; TRBD2 matches at 8 bases. V was clipped by 0 bases and J by 3 bases; unmatched bases: 6. CDR1 is SGHRS, CDR2 YFSETQ, per germline. The CDR3 runs to 16 residues. The CDR3 loop reads CASSLEVAGKTDTQYF. CDR3 sequence (DNA): TGCGCCAGCAGCTTGGAGGTAGCGGGAAAAACAGATACGCAGTATTTT.

This chain joins TRBV29-1 and TRBJ2-3; 9 bases are shared with TRBD1. V trimming: 2 bases; J trimming: 2 bases; junction bases outside the gene matches: 5. The CDR3 runs 15 residues. Germline V CDR1 and CDR2: SQVTM, ANQGSEA. This CDR3 is CSVESGQGLTDTQYF. DNA for the CDR3: TGCAGCGTTGAATCGGGACAGGGACTCACAGATACGCAGTATTTT.

The gene calls are TRBV6-1 and TRBJ1-1; tentatively, D is TRBD1 (5 bases). The CDR3 sequence is 13 residues long. Germline V CDR1 and CDR2: MNHNS, SASEGT. Trimming took off 4 bases at V and 4 bases at J, with 10 bases between the two ends. The CDR3 region is CASSVGGATEAFF. CDR3 DNA: TGTGCCAGCAGTGTTGGCGGGGCCACTGAAGCTTTCTTT.

Remarks on this clone: Additional DNA sequences in this sample encode the identical CDR3. This chain connects TRBV7-9 to TRBJ1-1; a possible D gene is TRBD1 (5 bases). This CDR3 is 13 amino acids long. The V and J ends lost 8 bases and 0 bases respectively, with 10 bases between them. CDR1 and CDR2 from the germline V gene are SEHNR and FQNEAQ (reference sequence). Written as DNA, the CDR3 is TGTGCCAGCCTGGACACCATGAACACTGAAGCTTTCTTT. Translated: CASLDTMNTEAFF.

The rearrangement joins TRBV11-3 to TRBJ2-7; 7 bases line up with TRBD2. The CDR3 runs to 13 residues. The germline V gene encodes CDR1 SGHNT and CDR2 YENEEA. The J segment lost 3 bases and the V segment lost 3 bases, leaving 2 bases of the junction unmatched. The CDR3 coding sequence is TGTGCCAGCAGCTTTGGCGGGAGCTACGAGCAGTACTTC. This sequence encodes CASSFGGSYEQYF.

J is TRBJ2-4 and V is TRBV2; D is perhaps TRBD1 (7 bases). Trimming stripped 11 bases from V and 3 bases from J, with 14 bases between. The CDR3 length is 13 residues. CDR1 and CDR2 from the germline V gene are SNHLY and FYNNEI. CDR3 bases: TGTGCCGCCAGGGGGGTCGACAAAAACATTCAGTACTTC. It yields the protein CAARGVDKNIQYF.

V and J are TRBV10-2 and TRBJ1-1, with 10 bases that match TRBD1. The V segment lost 6 bases and the J segment 4 bases; nucleotides outside the gene matches: 14. This CDR3 is built from 17 residues. Germline assignment: CDR1 WSHSY and CDR2 SAAADI. The CDR3 spells CASRERGGTGVVTEAFF. The CDR3 nucleotides are TGCGCCAGCAGGGAGAGAGGTGGGACAGGGGTAGTCACTGAAGCTTTCTTT.

The rearrangement joins TRBV15 to TRBJ2-2; 7 bases line up with TRBD2. Germline V lookup: CDR1 LNHNV, CDR2 YYDKDF (reference sequence). V was clipped by 5 bases and J by 0 bases; unmatched bases: 3. The CDR3 sequence is 15 residues long. The CDR3: CATSGSGPNTGELFF. The CDR3 DNA is TGTGCCACCAGCGGTAGCGGGCCGAACACCGGGGAGCTGTTTTTT.

The J gene is TRBJ1-2, the V gene TRBV10-3, with D maybe TRBD1 (6 bases). CDR3 length: 15 residues. Looked up from germline, CDR1 is ENHRY and CDR2 is SYGVKD. V was trimmed by 5 bases and J by 8 bases, leaving 21 bases between them. CDR3: CAISPQGRDPSGYTF. The DNA of the CDR3 is TGTGCCATCAGTCCCCAGGGGAGGGACCCATCAGGCTACACCTTC.

The chain carries TRBV7-9 and TRBJ1-5; unclear D gene. V lost 3 bases to trimming and J lost 5 bases, with 5 bases between them. CDR1 and CDR2 (germline): SEHNR, FQNEAQ (reference sequence). The CDR3 has 12 amino acids. CDR3 bases: TGTGCCAGCAGCTTCGGGGATCAGCCCCAGCATTTT. It codes for CASSFGDQPQHF.

The J gene is TRBJ2-3, the V gene TRBV5-4; TRBD1 agrees at 12 bases. The CDR3 sequence is 16 residues long. From germline, CDR1 is SGHNT and CDR2 YYREEE (reference sequence). Trimming cost V 3 bases and J 4 bases; bases outside gene matches: 6. DNA for the CDR3: TGTGCCAGCAGCTGGCCGGGACAGGGGGCGGCAGATACGCAGTATTTT. Amino acids: CASSWPGQGAADTQYF.

For this clone: The same CDR3 can be traced to other DNA sequences in this sample. The rearrangement links TRBV7-9 to TRBJ2-1; no clear D gene. The CDR3 extends over 13 amino acids. Trimming took 6 bases from V and 4 from J, leaving 10 bases between them. CDR1 is SEHNR and CDR2 is FQNEAQ in the germline V gene (reference sequence). CDR3 sequence (DNA): TGTGCCAGCAGTTTACGCAGATACAATGAGCAGTTCTTC. Translated, it gives CASSLRRYNEQFF.

The chain recombines TRBV5-1 with TRBJ1-3, with a tentative D call TRBD1 (6 bases). From germline, CDR1 is SGHRS and CDR2 YFSETQ. This CDR3 comprises 16 residues. V gave up 1 base and J gave up 0 bases, with 11 bases separating them. Written as DNA, the CDR3 is TGCGCCAGCAGCTTGTCAGGGGTCGACTCTGGAAACACCATATATTTT. Amino acids: CASSLSGVDSGNTIYF.

The J gene is TRBJ2-3, the V gene TRBV4-1; 10 bases agree with TRBD2. The CDR3 is 20 residues long. The ends lost 4 bases at V and 6 bases at J; junction bases unmatched: 22. Germline lookup yields CDR1 MGHRA and CDR2 YSYEKL. The CDR3 spells CASSRDRELSGGARFDTQYF. CDR3 nucleotide sequence: TGCGCCAGCAGCCGAGACCGTGAACTAAGCGGGGGGGCCAGGTTCGATACGCAGTATTTT.

The rearrangement uses TRBV14 and TRBJ1-4, with D unresolved. This CDR3 is 13 amino acids long. Germline-derived CDR1 and CDR2 are SGHDN and FVKESK. V shed 5 bases and J shed 8 bases, with 12 bases lying between them. The CDR3 coding sequence is TGTGCCAGCAGCAAGAACAGCCGCGAAAAACTGTTTTTT. Amino acids: CASSKNSREKLFF.

In nucleotides, the CDR3 is TGTGCCAGCAGTACAACCTGGACAGGGAAAGGCACTGAAGCTTTCTTT. This codes for CASSTTWTGKGTEAFF. V is TRBV27 and J is TRBJ1-1; 8 bases map to TRBD1. The V segment lost 5 bases and the J segment 4 bases; nucleotides outside the gene matches: 12. The CDR3 length is 16 residues. Looked up from germline, CDR1 is MNHEY and CDR2 is SMNVEV (reference sequence).

The chain couples TRBV7-3 to TRBJ2-3; perhaps TRBD2 as D (7 bases). This CDR3 has 15 residues. CDR1 is SGHTA, CDR2 FQGTGA, per germline. V was pared by 5 bases and J by 6 bases, with 18 bases between. The CDR3: CASSHSRGAEDTQYF. CDR3 sequence (DNA): TGTGCCAGCAGCCACTCTCGGGGGGCCGAGGATACGCAGTATTTT. Looking up the rest from reference TRBV7-3 and TRBJ2-3 gives the full variable domain: GAGVSQTPSNKVTEKGKYVELRCDPISGHTALYWYRQSLGQGPEFLIYFQGTGAADDSGLPNDRFFAVRPEGSVSTLKIQRTERGDSAVYLCASSHSRGAEDTQYFGPGTRLTVL.